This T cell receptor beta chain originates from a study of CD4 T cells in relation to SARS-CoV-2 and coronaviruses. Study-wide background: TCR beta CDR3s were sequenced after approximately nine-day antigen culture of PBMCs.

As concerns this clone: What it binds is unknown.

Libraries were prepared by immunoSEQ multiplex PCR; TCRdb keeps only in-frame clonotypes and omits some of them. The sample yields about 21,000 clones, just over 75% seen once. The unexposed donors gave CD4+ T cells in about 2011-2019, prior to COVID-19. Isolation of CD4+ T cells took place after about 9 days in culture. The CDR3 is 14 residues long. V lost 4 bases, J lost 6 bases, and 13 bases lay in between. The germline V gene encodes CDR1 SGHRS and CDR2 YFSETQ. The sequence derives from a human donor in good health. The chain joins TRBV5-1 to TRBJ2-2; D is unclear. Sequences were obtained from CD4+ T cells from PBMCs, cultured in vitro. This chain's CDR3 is CASSQRSVPGELFF. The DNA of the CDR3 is TGCGCCAGCAGCCAACGTAGTGTTCCCGGGGAGCTGTTTTTT.